This T cell receptor (beta chain) was recorded in a study of PD-L1 blockade in urothelial cancer. Study-wide context: Most of the 29 patients were men with bladder-origin urothelial cancer.

Looked up from germline, CDR1 is MNHEY and CDR2 is SMNVEV (reference sequence). The CDR3 runs 17 residues. V was pared by 5 bases and J by 4 bases, with 10 bases of the junction left unmatched. PCRs each included synthetic TCR analog templates spiked in. Clones were sequenced by immunoSEQ multiplex PCR, and TCRdb holds only the in-frame ones, with some missing. The sample lists around 82,000 clones; 84% were seen once. The time point denotes: pretreatment peripheral blood. All patients handed over anywhere from 1 to 8 samples, pretreatment and on-treatment. Study results and caveats: Tumor-linked clones in blood grew more by 3 weeks in durable-benefit patients.

As for this clone: The antigen remains undetermined.

The clonotype originates from a man aged 55 to 70 with urothelial cancer. This specimen consisted of PBMCs, obtained around atezolizumab (anti-PD-L1) treatment. The chain recombines TRBV27 with TRBJ2-3, with 12 bases that match TRBD2. CDR3 loop: CASSGLAGGLGADTQYF. Here the CDR3 DNA reads TGTGCCAGCAGTGGGCTAGCGGGGGGGCTTGGAGCAGATACGCAGTATTTT.